This entry lists 13 T cell receptor beta chains sequenced from one sample in a study of cytomegalovirus exposure and HLA in healthy donors. It was with 60 Vbeta and 13 Jbeta primers that the PCR ran. Using immunoSEQ multiplex PCR, the repertoire was profiled, and TCRdb retains in-frame clones only, with some absent. The sample gives 95,000 to 150,000 clones, roughly 10% of which show up once; 4.6% is in the top ten. Material for sequencing was PBMCs. The receptors originated from a woman in her late teens or twenties in good health and CMV-seropositive.

The sample holds a few counts of this clone. The genes are TRBV6-6 and TRBJ2-7, with 7 nucleotides matching TRBD1. CDR3 length: 14 amino acids. Germline V gives CDR1 MNHNY, CDR2 SVGAGI (reference sequence). V shed 7 bases and J 4 bases; nucleotides not matched to a gene: 10. For the CDR3, the DNA is TGTGCCAGCACCCCCTCGGGGACAGCTTACGAGCAGTACTTC. Protein product: CASTPSGTAYEQYF.

Concerning this clone: The missing conserved phenylalanine or tryptophan at the end of this CDR3 makes a read error likely. The gene calls are TRBV4-2 and TRBJ2-3; 10 bases align to TRBD2. CDR3 size: 18 residues. The V gene end was trimmed by 0 bases and the J gene end by 3 bases; junction bases not matched to a gene: 9. Per the germline V gene, CDR1 is LGHNA and CDR2 is YNFKEQ. Here the CDR3 DNA reads TGTGCCAGCAGCCAAGATAGGACGGGACTAGCGTTGACAGATACGCAGTATCTT. Translation gives CASSQDRTGLALTDTQYL.

This clone was counted between two and nine times. The chain joins TRBV15 to TRBJ2-7; 7 bases align to TRBD2. Germline V gives CDR1 LNHNV, CDR2 YYDKDF (reference sequence). V dropped 1 base and J dropped 5; count of bases not matched to a gene: 2. This CDR3 has 13 amino acids. In nucleotides, the CDR3 is TGTGCCACCAGCAGAGGGGAGGGGAACGAGCAGTACTTC. It encodes CATSRGEGNEQYF.

This clone was detected a few times. The J gene is TRBJ1-5, the V gene TRBV7-6, with 7 nucleotides matching TRBD1. The germline V gene encodes CDR1 SGHVS and CDR2 FNYEAQ. The trim removed 4 bases at V and 3 bases at J, leaving 9 bases unmatched. The CDR3 length is 16 residues. CDR3 nucleotides: TGTGCCAGCAGCTCCGAGGCGGGACAGCCCAATCAGCCCCAGCATTTT. Translated, it gives CASSSEAGQPNQPQHF.

This chain connects TRBV28 to TRBJ2-7; D may be TRBD1 (6 bases). Trimming removed 2 bases from V and 5 bases from J, with 10 bases in between. The CDR3 length is 13 residues. Germline V gives CDR1 MDHEN, CDR2 SYDVKM. The CDR3 DNA follows: TGTGCCAGCAGTTTAGGCCAGGGGAACGAGCAGTACTTC. Translating it yields CASSLGQGNEQYF.

Remarks on this clone: The final CDR3 position lacks the conserved phenylalanine or tryptophan, pointing to a likely read error. This chain uses TRBV27 with TRBJ1-1; 9 bases are a match to TRBD1. CDR1 and CDR2 from the germline V gene are MNHEY and SMNVEV (reference sequence). The V and J ends lost 5 bases and 0 bases, in that order; junction bases with no gene match: 10. The CDR3 is 17 residues long. Here the CDR3 reads CASSGGQGGGMNTEAFV. DNA for the CDR3: TGTGCCAGCAGTGGGGGACAGGGCGGCGGGATGAACACTGAAGCTTTCGTT.

This clone has only a few counts. The gene calls are TRBV2 and TRBJ2-1; TRBD1 matches at 7 bases. The V gene's germline CDR1 is SNHLY and CDR2 FYNNEI. V dropped 8 bases and J dropped 7; count of bases not matched to a gene: 8. This CDR3 has 13 residues. CDR3 sequence reads: CASLLEGANEQFF. As DNA, the CDR3 is TGTGCCAGCCTCCTTGAGGGGGCGAATGAGCAGTTCTTC.

The chain employs TRBV7-9 and TRBJ2-4; D perhaps matches TRBD2 (5 bases). This CDR3 has 14 residues. CDR1 is SEHNR and CDR2 is FQNEAQ in the germline V gene (reference sequence). Trimming shortened V by 7 bases and J by 0 bases, and 10 bases separated the two germline ends. CDR3 residues: CASTPRVAKNIQYF. As DNA, the CDR3 is TGTGCCAGCACCCCGCGGGTAGCCAAAAACATTCAGTACTTC.

V is TRBV21-1 and J is TRBJ1-2. TRBV21-1 constitutes a pseudogene. CDR3 size: 15 residues. For the CDR3, the DNA is TGTGCCAGCAGCAACGACTCCCAAAGCCCGTATGGCTACACCTTC. It yields the protein CASSNDSQSPYGYTF.

The chain recombines TRBV6-1 with TRBJ1-1, with D unclear. The CDR3 spans 16 residues. V was pared by 2 bases and J by 6 bases, with 19 bases between. Germline lookup yields CDR1 MNHNS and CDR2 SASEGT. CDR3 nucleotide sequence: TGTGCCAGCAGTGAATTAGTTCGCGTCTTGTTGTCTGAAGCTTTCTTT. Residues: CASSELVRVLLSEAFF.

This clone was detected a few times. The chain has TRBV11-3 and TRBJ2-5; the D is unclear. The CDR3 is made up of 15 amino acids. The V end lost 5 bases, the J end lost 5 bases, and 18 bases lay between the germline ends. Germline CDR1 reads SGHNT; CDR2 reads YENEEA. The CDR3 region is CASSPDQVSWETQYF. The CDR3 coding sequence is TGTGCCAGCAGCCCCGACCAGGTATCTTGGGAGACCCAGTACTTC.

This clone has more than one count but fewer than ten. The rearrangement uses TRBV7-9 and TRBJ1-1; D perhaps matches TRBD1 (5 bases). CDR1 and CDR2 from the germline V gene are SEHNR and FQNEAQ (reference sequence). This CDR3 contains 12 residues. Trimming took off 5 bases at V and 7 bases at J, with 11 bases between the two ends. This CDR3 is CASSIRVGEAFF. In DNA form, the CDR3 reads TGTGCCAGCAGCATCAGGGTGGGTGAAGCTTTCTTT.

This clone turned up a few times. The chain recombines TRBV4-1 with TRBJ2-5; 14 positions match TRBD2. The CDR3 is 16 amino acids. Germline V lookup: CDR1 MGHRA, CDR2 YSYEKL. J gave up 3 bases and V 4 bases, and 4 bases lay outside the gene matches. CDR3 loop: CASSPPGLAGEETQYF. CDR3 nucleotides: TGCGCCAGCAGCCCCCCGGGACTAGCGGGAGAAGAGACCCAGTACTTC.